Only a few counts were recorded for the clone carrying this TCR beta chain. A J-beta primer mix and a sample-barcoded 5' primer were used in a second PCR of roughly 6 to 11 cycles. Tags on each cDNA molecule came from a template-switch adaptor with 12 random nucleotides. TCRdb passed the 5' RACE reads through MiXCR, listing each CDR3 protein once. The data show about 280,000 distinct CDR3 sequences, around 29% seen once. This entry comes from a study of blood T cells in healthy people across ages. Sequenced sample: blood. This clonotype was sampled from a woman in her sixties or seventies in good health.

CDR3 sequence: CASSAAGTSPYNEQFF. DNA of the CDR3: TGTGCCAGCAGCGCCGCCGGGACAAGCCCTTACAATGAGCAGTTCTTC. The chain carries TRBV7-3 and TRBJ2-1, with D possibly TRBD1 on 6 matching bases. V was shortened by 5 bases and J by 4 bases, with 18 bases between the two germline ends. There are 16 residues in the CDR3. Looked up from germline, CDR1 is SGHTA and CDR2 is FQGTGA. Using reference TRBV7-3 and TRBJ2-1 for the parts outside the CDR3, the full variable domain is GAGVSQTPSNKVTEKGKYVELRCDPISGHTALYWYRQSLGQGPEFLIYFQGTGAADDSGLPNDRFFAVRPEGSVSTLKIQRTERGDSAVYLCASSAAGTSPYNEQFFGPGTRLTVL.